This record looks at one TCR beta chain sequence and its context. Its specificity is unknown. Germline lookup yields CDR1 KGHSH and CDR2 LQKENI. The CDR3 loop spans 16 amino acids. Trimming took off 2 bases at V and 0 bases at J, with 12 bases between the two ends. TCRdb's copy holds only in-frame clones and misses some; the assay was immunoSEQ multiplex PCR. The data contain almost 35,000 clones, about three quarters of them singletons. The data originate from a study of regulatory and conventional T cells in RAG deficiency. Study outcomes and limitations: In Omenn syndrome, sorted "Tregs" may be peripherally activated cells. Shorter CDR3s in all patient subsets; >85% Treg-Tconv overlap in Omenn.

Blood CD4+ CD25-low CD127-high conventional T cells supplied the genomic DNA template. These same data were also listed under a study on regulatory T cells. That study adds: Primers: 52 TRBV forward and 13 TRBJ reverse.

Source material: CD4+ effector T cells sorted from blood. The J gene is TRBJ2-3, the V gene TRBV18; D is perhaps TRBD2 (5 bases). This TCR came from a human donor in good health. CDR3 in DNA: TGTGCCAGCTCACCATCGGGGAGTGCTAGCACAGATACGCAGTATTTT. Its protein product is CASSPSGSASTDTQYF.